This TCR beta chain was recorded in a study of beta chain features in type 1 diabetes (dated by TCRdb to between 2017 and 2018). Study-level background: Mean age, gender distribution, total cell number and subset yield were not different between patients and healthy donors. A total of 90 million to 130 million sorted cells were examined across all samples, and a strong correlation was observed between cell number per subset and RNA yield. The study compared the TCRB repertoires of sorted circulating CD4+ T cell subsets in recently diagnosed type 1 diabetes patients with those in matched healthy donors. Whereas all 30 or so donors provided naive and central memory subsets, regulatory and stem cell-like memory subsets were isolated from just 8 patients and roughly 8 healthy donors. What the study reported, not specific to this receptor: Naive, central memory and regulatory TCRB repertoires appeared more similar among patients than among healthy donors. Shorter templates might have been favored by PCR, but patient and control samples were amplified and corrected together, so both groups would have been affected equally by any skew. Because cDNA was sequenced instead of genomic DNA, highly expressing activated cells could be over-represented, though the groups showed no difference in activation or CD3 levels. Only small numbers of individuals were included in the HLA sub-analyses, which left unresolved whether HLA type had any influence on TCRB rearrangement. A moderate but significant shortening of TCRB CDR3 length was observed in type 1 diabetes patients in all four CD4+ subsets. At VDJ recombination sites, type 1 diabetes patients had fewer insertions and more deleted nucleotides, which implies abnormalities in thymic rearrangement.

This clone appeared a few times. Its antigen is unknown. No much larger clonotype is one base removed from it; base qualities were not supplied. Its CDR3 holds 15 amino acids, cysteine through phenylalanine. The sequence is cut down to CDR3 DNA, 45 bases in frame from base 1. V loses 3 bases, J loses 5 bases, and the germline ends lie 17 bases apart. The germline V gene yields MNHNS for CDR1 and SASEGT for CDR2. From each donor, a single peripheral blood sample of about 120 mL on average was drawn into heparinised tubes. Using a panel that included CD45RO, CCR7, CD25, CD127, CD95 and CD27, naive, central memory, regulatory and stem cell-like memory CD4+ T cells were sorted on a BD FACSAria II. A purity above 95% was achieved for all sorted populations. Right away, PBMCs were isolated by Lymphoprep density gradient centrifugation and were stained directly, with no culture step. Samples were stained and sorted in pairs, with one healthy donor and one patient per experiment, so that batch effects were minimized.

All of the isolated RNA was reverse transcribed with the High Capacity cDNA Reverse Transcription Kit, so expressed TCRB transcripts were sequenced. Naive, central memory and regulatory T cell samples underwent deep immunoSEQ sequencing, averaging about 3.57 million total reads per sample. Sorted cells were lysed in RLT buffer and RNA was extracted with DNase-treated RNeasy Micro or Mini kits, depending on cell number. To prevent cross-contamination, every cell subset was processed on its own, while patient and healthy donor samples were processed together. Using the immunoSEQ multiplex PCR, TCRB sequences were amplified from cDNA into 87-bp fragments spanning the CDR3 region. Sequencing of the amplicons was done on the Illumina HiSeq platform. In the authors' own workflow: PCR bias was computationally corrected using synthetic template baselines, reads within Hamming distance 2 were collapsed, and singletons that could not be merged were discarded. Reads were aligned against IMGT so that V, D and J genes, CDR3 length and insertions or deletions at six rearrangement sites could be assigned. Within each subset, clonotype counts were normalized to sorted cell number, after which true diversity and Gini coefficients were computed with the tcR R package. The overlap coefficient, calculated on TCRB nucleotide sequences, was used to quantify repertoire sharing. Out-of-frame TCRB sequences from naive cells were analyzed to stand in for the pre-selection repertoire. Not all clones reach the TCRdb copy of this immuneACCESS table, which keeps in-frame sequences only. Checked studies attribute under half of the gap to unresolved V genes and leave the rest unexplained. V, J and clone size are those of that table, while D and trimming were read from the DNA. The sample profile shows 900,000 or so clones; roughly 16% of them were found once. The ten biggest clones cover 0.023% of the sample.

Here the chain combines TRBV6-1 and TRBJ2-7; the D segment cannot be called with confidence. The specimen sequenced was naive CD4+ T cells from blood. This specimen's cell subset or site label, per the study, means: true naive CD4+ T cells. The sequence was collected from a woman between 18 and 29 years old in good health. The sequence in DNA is TGTGCCAGCAGTGATGGGTGGGGAATGTCCCACGAGCAGTACTTC. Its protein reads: CASSDGWGMSHEQYF.